The next 17 T cell receptor beta chains were all read from a single sample in a study of CD8+ T cells in alopecia areata. Isolated RNA was reverse transcribed into cDNA used as the sequencing template. Measured with immunoSEQ multiplex PCR; TCRdb has only the in-frame clones, and not every one. This sample has roughly 150,000 clones; about 90% occur once, and the top ten carry more than 13%. Material: CD8+ T cells sorted from blood, obtained at week 0. The receptors stem from a human donor with alopecia areata.

V and J are TRBV25-1 and TRBJ2-1; D is undetermined. Germline-derived CDR1 and CDR2 are MGHDK and SYGVNS. The CDR3 has 15 amino acids. Trimming shortened V by 5 bases and J by 2 bases, and 13 bases separated the two germline ends. The CDR3 DNA is TGTGCCAGCAGTTCGAAGTGGGAACCCTACAATGAGCAGTTCTTC. This translates into CASSSKWEPYNEQFF.

The chain has TRBV5-4 and TRBJ1-1; D remains unclear. This CDR3 spans 15 amino acids. V gave up 2 bases and J gave up 5 bases, with 16 bases separating them. Germline-derived CDR1 and CDR2 are SGHNT and YYREEE (reference sequence). The CDR3 DNA is TGTGCCAGCAGCTTCCCCGGGCGGGAACCAACTGAAGCTTTCTTT. Its translation: CASSFPGREPTEAFF.

This chain links TRBV27 with TRBJ2-7, with 7 positions matching TRBD1. Trimming at V came to 5 bases and at J to 3 bases, leaving 4 bases not matched to a gene. Germline V gene data show CDR1 as MNHEY and CDR2 as SMNVEV (reference sequence). CDR3 length: 13 residues. The CDR3 nucleotides are TGTGCCAGCAGTCCGGGACAGTTCTACGAGCAGTACTTC. This encodes CASSPGQFYEQYF.

This clone was picked up a small number of times. The sample holds other DNA sequences that translate to the same CDR3. The chain recombines TRBV29-1 with TRBJ2-7; D possibly corresponds to TRBD2 (5 bases). This CDR3 is 11 amino acids long. Germline-derived CDR1 and CDR2 are SQVTM and ANQGSEA. V was cut by 3 bases and J by 3 bases, with 6 bases left in between. CDR3 nucleotide sequence: TGCAGCGTTGATGGAGGCTACGAGCAGTACTTC. Translated: CSVDGGYEQYF.

The chain combines TRBV7-9 with TRBJ2-1, with no clear D. CDR3 size: 11 residues. The V end was cut by 3 bases, the J end by 8 bases, with 5 bases between. Germline loops: CDR1 SEHNR, CDR2 FQNEAQ (reference sequence). The CDR3 DNA is TGTGCCAGCAGCTTCTCGGATGAGCAGTTCTTC. Protein product: CASSFSDEQFF.

J is TRBJ2-1 and V is TRBV29-1; D gene unclear. The CDR3 is 10 residues long. The V end was cut by 4 bases, the J end by 8 bases, with 6 bases between. Germline V gives CDR1 SQVTM, CDR2 ANQGSEA. The CDR3 sequence is CSVVKYEQFF. Written as DNA, the CDR3 is TGCAGCGTTGTGAAGTATGAGCAGTTCTTC.

This clone was detected only once. V is TRBV27 and J is TRBJ2-5; TRBD2 might be the D (6 bases). V was shortened by 9 bases and J by 7 bases, with 18 bases between the two germline ends. CDR3 length: 13 amino acids. Germline V gene lookup returns CDR1 MNHEY and CDR2 SMNVEV (reference sequence). Written as DNA, the CDR3 is TGTGCCAGTGGCGGGACTGGCAAGGGGACCCAGTACTTC. It specifies CASGGTGKGTQYF.

This clone was recorded once. J is TRBJ1-1 and V is TRBV19, with unresolved D. Trimming took off 2 bases at V and 4 bases at J, with 8 bases between the two ends. CDR3 length: 13 amino acids. Germline-derived CDR1 and CDR2 are LNHDA and SQIVND (reference sequence). CDR3 residues: CASSIIFGTEAFF. CDR3 nucleotides: TGTGCCAGTAGTATAATCTTCGGCACTGAAGCTTTCTTT. Full variable domain (rest looked up from reference TRBV19 and TRBJ1-1): DGGITQSPKYLFRKEGQNVTLSCEQNLNHDAMYWYRQDPGQGLRLIYYSQIVNDFQKGDIAEGYSVSREKKESFPLTVTSAQKNPTAFYLCASSIIFGTEAFFGQGTRLTVV.

In its sample, this clone was seen once. This sequence joins TRBV11-2 and TRBJ2-7; 10 bases are shared with TRBD1. The CDR3 spans 17 residues. The V gene end was trimmed by 0 bases and the J gene end by 4 bases; junction bases not matched to a gene: 9. Per germline, CDR1 SGHAT and CDR2 FQNNGV. The CDR3 coding sequence is TGTGCCAGCAGCTTAGAGACAGGGGGCCTCGCATCGTACGAGCAGTACTTC. This translates into CASSLETGGLASYEQYF.

The chain recombines TRBV5-6 with TRBJ1-2; possible D gene TRBD1, 5 bases. The CDR3 is made up of 15 amino acids. Trimming took 5 bases from V and 8 from J, leaving 22 bases between them. Germline lookup yields CDR1 SGHDT and CDR2 YYEEEE. CDR3 in amino acids: CASSWGRDLSGGYTF. The CDR3 region has the DNA TGTGCCAGCAGTTGGGGACGTGACCTGTCGGGGGGCTACACCTTC.

The V and J genes are TRBV10-3 and TRBJ1-1, with D possibly TRBD1 on 5 matching bases. The CDR3 loop spans 14 amino acids. The V gene lost 3 bases and the J gene lost 4 bases, with 12 bases spanning the gap. Per the germline V gene, CDR1 is ENHRY and CDR2 is SYGVKD. The chain's CDR3 is CAISDGGLGTEAFF. In DNA, the CDR3 is TGTGCCATCAGTGACGGGGGTTTAGGCACTGAAGCTTTCTTT.

The rearrangement links TRBV9 to TRBJ1-1; maybe TRBD1 (5 bases). Per the germline V gene, CDR1 is SGDLS and CDR2 is YYNGEE. This CDR3 is built from 14 residues. The V end lost 0 bases, the J end lost 0 bases, and 6 bases lay between the germline ends. CDR3 sequence (DNA): TGTGCCAGCAGCGTAGAAGGGGTGAACACTGAAGCTTTCTTT. The encoded protein is CASSVEGVNTEAFF.

The chain joins TRBV23-1 to TRBJ2-3; TRBD2 matches 8 bases. TRBV23-1 is an ORF for which the function is uncertain. CDR3 length: 17 amino acids. J was trimmed by 2 bases and V by 2 bases; bases with no gene match: 9. Written as DNA, the CDR3 is TGCGCCAGCAGTCAAGGCCGGGGGGGGGCTTCCACAGATACGCAGTATTTT. Its protein is CASSQGRGGASTDTQYF.

The gene calls are TRBV9 and TRBJ2-7, with D possibly TRBD1 on 6 matching bases. Per germline, CDR1 SGDLS and CDR2 YYNGEE. There are 16 residues in the CDR3. Trimming removed 4 bases from V and 2 bases from J, with 19 bases in between. The DNA of the CDR3 is TGTGCCAGCAGCCCAAGCTTCGGTAACAGGGCCTACGAGCAGTACTTC. Protein: CASSPSFGNRAYEQYF.

The genes are TRBV5-6 and TRBJ1-5, with 7 bases fitting TRBD1. The CDR3 is 12 amino acids. The germline CDR1 and CDR2 sequences are SGHDT and YYEEEE. J gave up 9 bases and V 4 bases, and 4 bases lay outside the gene matches. The CDR3 coding sequence is TGTGCCAGCAGCCGACAGGGACGGCCCCAGCATTTT. It codes for CASSRQGRPQHF. Supplemented by reference TRBV5-6 and TRBJ1-5, the full variable domain reads DAGVTQSPTHLIKTRGQQVTLRCSPKSGHDTVSWYQQALGQGPQFIFQYYEEEERQRGNFPDRFSGHQFPNYSSELNVNALLLGDSALYLCASSRQGRPQHFGDGTRLSIL.

The rearrangement joins TRBV6-1 to TRBJ2-2; D may be TRBD1 (7 bases). The germline V gene has CDR1 MNHNS and CDR2 SASEGT. CDR3 length equals 14 residues. Trimming removed 3 bases at V and 5 bases at J, with 10 bases between. The CDR3 nucleotides read TGTGCCAGCAGTGACAGGGGGGCGACCGGGGAGCTGTTTTTT. It is translated as CASSDRGATGELFF.

This clone was found once. V is TRBV5-1 and J is TRBJ2-4, with D possibly being TRBD2 (5 bases). The CDR3 length is 16 residues. The V end lost 3 bases, the J end lost 1 base, and 14 bases lay between the germline ends. Germline V gene sequence: CDR1 SGHRS, CDR2 YFSETQ. CDR3: CASSSDPLDAKNIQYF. The CDR3 DNA follows: TGCGCCAGCAGCTCTGACCCACTAGACGCCAAAAACATTCAGTACTTC.